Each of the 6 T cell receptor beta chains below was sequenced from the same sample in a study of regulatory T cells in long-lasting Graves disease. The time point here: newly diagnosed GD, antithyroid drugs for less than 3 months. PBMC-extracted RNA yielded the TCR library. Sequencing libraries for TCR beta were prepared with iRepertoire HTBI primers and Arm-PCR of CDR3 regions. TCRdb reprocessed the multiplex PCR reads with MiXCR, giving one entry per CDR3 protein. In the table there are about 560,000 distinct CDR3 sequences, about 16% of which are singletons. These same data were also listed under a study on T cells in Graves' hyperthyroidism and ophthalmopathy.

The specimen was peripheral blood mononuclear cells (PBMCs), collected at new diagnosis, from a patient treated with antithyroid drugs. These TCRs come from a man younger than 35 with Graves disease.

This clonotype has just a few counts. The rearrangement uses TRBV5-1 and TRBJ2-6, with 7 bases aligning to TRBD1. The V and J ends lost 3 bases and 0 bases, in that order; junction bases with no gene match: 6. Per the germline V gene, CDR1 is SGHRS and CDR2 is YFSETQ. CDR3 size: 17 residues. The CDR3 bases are TGCGCCAGCAGCTCTCAGGGGGTCCTCTCTGGGGCCAACGTCCTGACTTTC. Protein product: CASSSQGVLSGANVLTF.

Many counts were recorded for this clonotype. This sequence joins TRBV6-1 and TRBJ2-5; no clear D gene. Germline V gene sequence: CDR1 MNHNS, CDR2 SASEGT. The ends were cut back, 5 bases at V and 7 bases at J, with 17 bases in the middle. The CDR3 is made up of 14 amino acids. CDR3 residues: CASSPRSVLGTQYF. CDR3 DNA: TGTGCCAGCAGTCCTAGGTCGGTCTTGGGGACCCAGTACTTC.

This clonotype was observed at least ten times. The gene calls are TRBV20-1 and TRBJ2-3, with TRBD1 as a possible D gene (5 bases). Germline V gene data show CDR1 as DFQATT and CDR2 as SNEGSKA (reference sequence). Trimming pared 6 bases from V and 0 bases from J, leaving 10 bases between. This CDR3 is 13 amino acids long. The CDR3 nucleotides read TGCAGTGCCAACAGGAGAAGCACAGATACGCAGTATTTT. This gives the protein CSANRRSTDTQYF.

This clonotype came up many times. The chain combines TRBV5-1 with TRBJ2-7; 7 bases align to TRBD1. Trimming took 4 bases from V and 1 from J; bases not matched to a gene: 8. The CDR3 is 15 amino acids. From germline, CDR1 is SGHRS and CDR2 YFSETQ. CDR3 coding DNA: TGCGCCAGCAGCGGTACAGGGGTCTGGTCCTACGAGCAGTACTTC. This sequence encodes CASSGTGVWSYEQYF.

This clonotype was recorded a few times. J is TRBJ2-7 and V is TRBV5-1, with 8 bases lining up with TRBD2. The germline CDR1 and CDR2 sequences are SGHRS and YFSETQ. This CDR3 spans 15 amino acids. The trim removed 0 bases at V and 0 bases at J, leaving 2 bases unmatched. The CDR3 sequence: CASSLALAVSYEQYF. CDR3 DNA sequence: TGCGCCAGCAGCTTGGCACTAGCGGTCTCCTACGAGCAGTACTTC.

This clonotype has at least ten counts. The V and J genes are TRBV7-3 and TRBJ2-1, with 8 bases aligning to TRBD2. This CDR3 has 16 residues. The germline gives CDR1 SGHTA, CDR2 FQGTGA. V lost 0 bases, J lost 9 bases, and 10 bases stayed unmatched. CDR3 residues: CASSLTGGSGGSEQFF. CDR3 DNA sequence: TGTGCCAGCAGCTTAACCGGCGGGAGCGGGGGAAGTGAGCAGTTCTTC.